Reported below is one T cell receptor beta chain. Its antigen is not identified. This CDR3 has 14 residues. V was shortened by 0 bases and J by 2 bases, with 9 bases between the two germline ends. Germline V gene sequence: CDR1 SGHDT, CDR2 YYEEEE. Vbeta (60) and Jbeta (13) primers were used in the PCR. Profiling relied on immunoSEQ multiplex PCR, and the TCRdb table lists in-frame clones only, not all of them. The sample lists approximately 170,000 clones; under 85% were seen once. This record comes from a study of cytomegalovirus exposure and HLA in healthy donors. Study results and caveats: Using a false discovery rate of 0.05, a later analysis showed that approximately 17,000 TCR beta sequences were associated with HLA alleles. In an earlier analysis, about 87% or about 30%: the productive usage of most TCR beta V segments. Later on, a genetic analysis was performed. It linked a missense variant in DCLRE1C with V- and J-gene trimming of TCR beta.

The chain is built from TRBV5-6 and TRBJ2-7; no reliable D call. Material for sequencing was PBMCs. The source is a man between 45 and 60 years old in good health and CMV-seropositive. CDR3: CASSLELQPYEQYF. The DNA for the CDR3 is TGTGCCAGCAGCTTGGAGTTACAGCCCTACGAGCAGTACTTC.